This entry is about one TCR beta chain. Its antigen remains unidentified. Germline assignment: CDR1 LGHNA and CDR2 YNFKEQ. Unmatched junction bases numbered 4, after V lost 1 base and J lost 3 bases. The CDR3 runs to 17 residues. This record comes from a study of blood T cells in healthy people across ages. Primers used in a second PCR of roughly 6 to 11 cycles were a sample-barcoded 5' primer and a J-beta primer mix. A template-switch adaptor that had 12 random nucleotides put a tag on each cDNA molecule. MiXCR, run by TCRdb on the 5' RACE reads, gives a single entry per CDR3 protein. The table shows approximately 800,000 distinct CDR3 sequences, with about three fifths occurring only once. Study-level points and caveats: Diversity figures based on one million T cells were deemed too low. Observed TCR beta diversity per million T cells went down as age went up. This fall followed a roughly linear course with age.

The genes are TRBV4-2 and TRBJ2-7; TRBD2 aligns across 15 bases. The sequenced sample consisted of blood. This TCR was sampled from a man aged 25-45 years in good health. The CDR3 DNA sequence: TGTGCCAGCAGCCAAGGGACTAGCGGGGGGGCTGGCTACGAGCAGTACTTC. Its protein is CASSQGTSGGAGYEQYF.